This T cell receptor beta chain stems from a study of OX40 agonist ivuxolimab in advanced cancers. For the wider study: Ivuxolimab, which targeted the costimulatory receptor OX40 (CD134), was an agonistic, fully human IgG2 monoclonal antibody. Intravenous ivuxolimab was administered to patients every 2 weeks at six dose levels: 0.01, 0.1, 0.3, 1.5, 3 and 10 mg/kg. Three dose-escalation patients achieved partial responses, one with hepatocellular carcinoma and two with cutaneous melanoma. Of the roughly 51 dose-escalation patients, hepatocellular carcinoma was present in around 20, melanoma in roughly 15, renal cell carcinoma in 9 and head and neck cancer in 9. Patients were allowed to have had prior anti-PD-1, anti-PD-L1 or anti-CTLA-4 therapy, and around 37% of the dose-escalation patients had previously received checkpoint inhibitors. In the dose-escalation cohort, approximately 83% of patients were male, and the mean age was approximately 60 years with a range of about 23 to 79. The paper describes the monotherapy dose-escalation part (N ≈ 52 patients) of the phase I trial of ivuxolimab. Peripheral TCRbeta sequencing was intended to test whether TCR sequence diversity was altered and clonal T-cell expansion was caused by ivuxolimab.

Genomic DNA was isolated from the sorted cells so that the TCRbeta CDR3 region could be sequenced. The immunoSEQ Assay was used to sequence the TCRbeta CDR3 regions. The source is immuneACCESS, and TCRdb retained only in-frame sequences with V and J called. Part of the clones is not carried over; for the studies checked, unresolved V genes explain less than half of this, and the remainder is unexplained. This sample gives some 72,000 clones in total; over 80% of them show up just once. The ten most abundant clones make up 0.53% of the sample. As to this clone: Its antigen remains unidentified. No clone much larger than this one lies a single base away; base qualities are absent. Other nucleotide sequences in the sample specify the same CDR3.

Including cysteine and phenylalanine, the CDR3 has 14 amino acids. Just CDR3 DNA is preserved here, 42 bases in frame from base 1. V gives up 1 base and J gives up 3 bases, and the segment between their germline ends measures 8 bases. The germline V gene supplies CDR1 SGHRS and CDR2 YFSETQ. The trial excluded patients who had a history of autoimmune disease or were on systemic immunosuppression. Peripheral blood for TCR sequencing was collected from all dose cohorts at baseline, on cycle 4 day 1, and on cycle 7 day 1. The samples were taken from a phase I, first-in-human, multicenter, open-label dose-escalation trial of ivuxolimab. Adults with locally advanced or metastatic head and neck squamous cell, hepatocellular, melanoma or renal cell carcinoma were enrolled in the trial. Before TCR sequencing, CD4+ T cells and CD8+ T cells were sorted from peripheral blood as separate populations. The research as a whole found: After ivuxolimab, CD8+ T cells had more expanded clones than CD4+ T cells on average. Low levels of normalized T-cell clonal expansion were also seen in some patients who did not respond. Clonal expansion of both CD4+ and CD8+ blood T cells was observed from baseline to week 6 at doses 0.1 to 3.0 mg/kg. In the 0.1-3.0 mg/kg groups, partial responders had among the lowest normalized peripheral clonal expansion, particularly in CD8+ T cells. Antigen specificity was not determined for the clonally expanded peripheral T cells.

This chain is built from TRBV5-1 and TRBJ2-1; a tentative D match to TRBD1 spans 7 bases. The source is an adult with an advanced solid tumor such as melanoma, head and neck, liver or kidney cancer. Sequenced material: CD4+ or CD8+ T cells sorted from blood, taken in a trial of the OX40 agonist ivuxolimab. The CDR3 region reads CASSLQGGYNEQFF. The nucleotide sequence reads TGCGCCAGCAGCTTGCAGGGGGGCTACAATGAGCAGTTCTTC.